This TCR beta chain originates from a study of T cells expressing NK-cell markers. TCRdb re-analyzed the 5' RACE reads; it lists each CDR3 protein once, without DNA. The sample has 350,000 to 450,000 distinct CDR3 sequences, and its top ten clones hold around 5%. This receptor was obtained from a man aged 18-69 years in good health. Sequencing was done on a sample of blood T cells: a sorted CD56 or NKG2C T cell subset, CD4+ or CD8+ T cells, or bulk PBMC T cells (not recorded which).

The CDR3 sequence is CASSVTGGHHNEQFF. The chain couples TRBV5-4 to TRBJ2-1; TCRdb names TRBD1, which stays unverified in the absence of DNA. This CDR3 is built from 15 residues. Germline CDR1 is SGHNT and CDR2 is YYREEE (reference sequence).